The 25 T cell receptor beta chains listed next were all sequenced from one sample in a study of T cells in Graves' hyperthyroidism and ophthalmopathy. The source material, RNA transcripts, was used to amplify TCR beta CDR3 regions. HTBI primers drove first-round RT-PCR of the TCR CDR3. TCRdb used MiXCR to reprocess the multiplex PCR reads, holding one entry per CDR3 protein. The sample includes 480,000 or so distinct CDR3 sequences, around 14% of them seen just once. Sequenced sample: blood. These receptors came from a woman aged 18-29 years with Graves' hyperthyroidism.

This clonotype was counted at least ten times. The gene calls are TRBV2 and TRBJ1-1, with D perhaps TRBD1 (5 bases). The germline gives CDR1 SNHLY, CDR2 FYNNEI. The ends were cut back, 1 base at V and 2 bases at J, with 8 bases in the middle. The CDR3 is made up of 14 amino acids. The DNA for the CDR3 is TGTGCCAGCAGTGAAGAGCGGGGCAACACTGAAGCTTTCTTT. Translating it yields CASSEERGNTEAFF.

The chain employs TRBV19 and TRBJ2-7; 10 bases agree with TRBD2. V dropped 6 bases and J dropped 1; count of bases not matched to a gene: 12. The V gene's germline CDR1 is LNHDA and CDR2 SQIVND (reference sequence). The CDR3 consists of 17 residues. This chain's CDR3 is CASRKAGGPGKSYEQYF. The DNA of the CDR3 is TGTGCCAGTAGAAAAGCGGGAGGGCCAGGTAAATCCTACGAGCAGTACTTC.

The chain has TRBV5-1 and TRBJ1-2, with 7 nucleotides matching TRBD1. The CDR3 is 15 amino acids. J lost 4 bases, V lost 0 bases, and 6 bases had no gene match. Germline CDR1 SGHRS, CDR2 YFSETQ. The CDR3 is CASSLGQGGSYGYTF. CDR3 coding DNA: TGCGCCAGCAGCTTGGGACAGGGAGGATCCTATGGCTACACCTTC.

This clonotype was recorded many times. J is TRBJ1-1 and V is TRBV30; D is unresolved. This CDR3 comprises 11 residues. CDR1 and CDR2 from the germline V gene are GTSNPN and SVGIG (reference sequence). The ends were cut back, 3 bases at V and 9 bases at J, with 11 bases in the middle. CDR3 sequence reads: CAWRRETQAFF. CDR3 coding DNA: TGTGCCTGGAGGCGAGAGACACAAGCTTTCTTT.

The table lists this clonotype with many counts. As DNA, the CDR3 is TGTGCCAGCGGCGGGAGGGAAACAGATACGCAGTATTTT. It codes for CASGGRETDTQYF. This chain links TRBV6-1 with TRBJ2-3, with 9 bases aligning to TRBD2. The CDR3 length is 13 residues. In germline, CDR1 is MNHNS, CDR2 SASEGT. The V gene end was trimmed by 8 bases and the J gene end by 3 bases; junction bases not matched to a gene: 3.

This clonotype has ten or more counts. J is TRBJ1-1 and V is TRBV5-5; D uncertain. V was trimmed by 2 bases and J by 1 base, leaving 9 bases between them. The CDR3 contains 14 residues. Germline V lookup: CDR1 SGHKS, CDR2 YYEKEE (reference sequence). The chain's CDR3 is CASSFGYPNTEAFF. The CDR3 DNA reads as TGTGCCAGCAGCTTCGGGTACCCGAACACTGAAGCTTTCTTT.

This clonotype was counted between two and nine times. The chain joins TRBV20-1 to TRBJ1-2; D is uncertain. The CDR3 has 14 residues. V lost 0 bases and J lost 2, with 10 bases in between. Per germline, CDR1 DFQATT and CDR2 SNEGSKA (reference sequence). The DNA of the CDR3 is TGCAGTGCTAGAGATCGCACGGGAAACTATGGCTACACCTTC. As protein: CSARDRTGNYGYTF.

This clonotype came up a few times. The chain carries TRBV5-1 and TRBJ1-4; 12 nucleotides match TRBD1. V trimming: 1 base; J trimming: 6 bases; junction bases outside the gene matches: 7. Germline assignment: CDR1 SGHRS and CDR2 YFSETQ. The CDR3 is 17 residues long. The DNA for the CDR3 is TGCGCCAGCAGCTTGAAAGGGACAGGGGGCTGGGATGAAAAACTGTTTTTT. Translating gives CASSLKGTGGWDEKLFF.

This clonotype was detected a few times. This chain joins TRBV29-1 and TRBJ2-1; D might be TRBD2 (6 bases). The CDR3 loop spans 24 amino acids. Germline V lookup: CDR1 SQVTM, CDR2 ANQGSEA. The ends were cut back, 0 bases at V and 0 bases at J, with 36 bases in the middle. In nucleotides, the CDR3 is TGCAGCGTTGAAGATTTGGGGGAAAACTGGGTGGGCGGGACCATAATTGGCTCCTACAATGAGCAGTTCTTC. This codes for CSVEDLGENWVGGTIIGSYNEQFF.

The chain uses TRBV19 and TRBJ2-4; 10 nucleotides agree with TRBD1. V gave up 5 bases and J gave up 6 bases; unmatched junction bases: 4. Germline CDR1 and CDR2: LNHDA and SQIVND (reference sequence). The CDR3 runs to 14 residues. DNA of the CDR3: TGTGCCAGTAGTCGGGACAGGGGCCGAAACATTCAGTACTTC. It specifies CASSRDRGRNIQYF.

The gene calls are TRBV7-9 and TRBJ2-5; 7 bases are a match to TRBD1. Losses at the gene ends were 5 bases for V and 1 base for J; bases not matched to a gene: 13. The CDR3 totals 17 residues. Germline CDR1 reads SEHNR; CDR2 reads FQNEAQ (reference sequence). Here the CDR3 reads CASSAKTGSGAQETQYF. DNA of the CDR3: TGTGCCAGCAGCGCCAAGACAGGGTCCGGGGCCCAAGAGACCCAGTACTTC.

This clonotype occurred many times. The chain combines TRBV7-2 with TRBJ1-1; 7 nucleotides match TRBD1. This CDR3 spans 15 amino acids. The junction had 5 bases not matched to a gene; V was cut back by 0 bases and J by 4 bases. Per germline, CDR1 SGHTA and CDR2 FQGNSA. In DNA, the CDR3 is TGTGCCAGCAGCTTAGCGCCGGGACAGATCACTGAAGCTTTCTTT. Residues: CASSLAPGQITEAFF.

The table lists this clonotype with a few counts. This sequence joins TRBV28 and TRBJ1-2, with D unresolved. The CDR3 has 13 residues. Germline V gives CDR1 MDHEN, CDR2 SYDVKM. Trimming removed 3 bases from V and 8 bases from J, with 13 bases in between. The CDR3, as DNA: TGTGCCAGCAGTTTTCTCTCCGATCGCGGCTACACCTTC. Its protein is CASSFLSDRGYTF.

This clonotype was seen a handful of times. This chain connects TRBV6-2 or TRBV6-3 to TRBJ1-5; D is undetermined. V was trimmed by 2 bases and J by 3 bases, leaving 5 bases between them. The CDR3 spans 13 residues. Looked up from germline, CDR1 is MNHEY and CDR2 is SVGEGT. The CDR3 loop reads CASSYNLNQPQHF. The CDR3 region has the DNA TGTGCCAGCAGTTACAACCTCAATCAGCCCCAGCATTTT.

Many counts were recorded for this clonotype. The CDR3, as DNA: TGTGCCAGCAGTCAACTCGGACGTTATGGCTACACCTTC. Translating gives CASSQLGRYGYTF. V gene TRBV12-3 or TRBV12-4 combines with J gene TRBJ1-2; D is unclear. The CDR3 has 13 amino acids. The germline V and J ends were trimmed by 5 bases and 5 bases, with 12 bases remaining between them.

This clonotype was seen repeatedly, ten times or more. The chain combines TRBV3-1 with TRBJ1-6; D ambiguous. The CDR3 spans 13 residues. The germline gives CDR1 LGHDT, CDR2 YNNKEL (reference sequence). Between the trimmed V and J ends, which lost 4 bases and 5 bases, there was a span of 6 bases. CDR3 in DNA: TGTGCCAGCAGCCCCACCGATAATTCACCCCTCCACTTT. Translated: CASSPTDNSPLHF.

The J gene is TRBJ1-1, the V gene TRBV11-2; D is unresolved. The V gene lost 0 bases and the J gene lost 5 bases, with 7 bases spanning the gap. The CDR3 loop spans 13 amino acids. From germline, CDR1 is SGHAT and CDR2 FQNNGV. The CDR3 sequence is CASSLDGRTEAFF. Written as DNA, the CDR3 is TGTGCCAGCAGCTTAGATGGGAGAACTGAAGCTTTCTTT.

This clonotype was seen ten or more times. The chain couples TRBV20-1 to TRBJ1-1; D is uncertain. Trimming shortened V by 3 bases and J by 5 bases, and 10 bases separated the two germline ends. In germline, CDR1 is DFQATT, CDR2 SNEGSKA (reference sequence). The CDR3 sequence is 12 residues long. The CDR3 nucleotides are TGCAGTGCTAGTCGGGTTAATACTGAAGCTTTCTTT. This translates into CSASRVNTEAFF.

This clonotype appeared a few times. J is TRBJ2-1 and V is TRBV20-1; D remains unclear. V dropped 5 bases and J dropped 7 bases, with 9 bases sitting between them. The CDR3 is made up of 11 amino acids. Looked up from germline, CDR1 is DFQATT and CDR2 is SNEGSKA (reference sequence). In DNA, the CDR3 is TGCAGTGCTGAGAGTCGGAATGAGCAGTTCTTC. Translating gives CSAESRNEQFF.

This clonotype occurred many times. This chain connects TRBV6-1 to TRBJ2-5; 8 nucleotides align to TRBD1. CDR1 MNHNS and CDR2 SASEGT come from the germline V gene. The CDR3 is 14 residues long. Trimming removed 5 bases from V and 3 bases from J; junction bases left unmatched: 5. CDR3 in DNA: TGTGCCAGCAGTAAACAGGGGGGCGAAGAGACCCAGTACTTC. Its protein product is CASSKQGGEETQYF.

This clonotype was picked up many times. At one boundary the junction diverges from the germline segment, which might be a read error. The chain has TRBV7-7 and TRBJ2-1, with a weak D call TRBD2 (6 bases). Germline-derived CDR1 and CDR2 are SSHAT and FNYEAQ (reference sequence). The CDR3 spans 13 residues. The CDR3 protein is CASSSSSVNEQFF. Here the CDR3 DNA reads TGTGCTAGCAGCTCTTCTAGCGTCAATGAGCAGTTCTTC.

The chain links TRBV7-6 to TRBJ2-1; D uncertain. Deletions cut 1 base from V and 4 bases from J, with 8 bases between. The CDR3 is 14 amino acids. The germline V gene encodes CDR1 SGHVS and CDR2 FNYEAQ. The CDR3: CASSLVWGYNEQFF. The CDR3 bases are TGTGCCAGCAGCTTAGTTTGGGGTTACAATGAGCAGTTCTTC.

The chain has TRBV7-2 and TRBJ2-2, with a weak D call TRBD2 (6 bases). Deletions cut 2 bases from V and 1 base from J, with 8 bases between. Germline V gene sequence: CDR1 SGHTA, CDR2 FQGNSA. CDR3 length: 15 residues. This CDR3 reads CASSLWDLNTGELFF. CDR3 DNA: TGTGCCAGCAGCTTATGGGACTTGAACACCGGGGAGCTGTTTTTT.

This clonotype was counted at least ten times. The CDR3 DNA reads as TGTGCCACCAGTGATGGGGCGGGAGGTAGTTCCGTAGAGACCCAGTACTTC. This translates into CATSDGAGGSSVETQYF. This chain uses TRBV24-1 with TRBJ2-5; 8 bases are shared with TRBD2. The germline gives CDR1 KGHDR, CDR2 SFDVKD. Unmatched junction bases numbered 12, after V lost 3 bases and J lost 4 bases. CDR3 size: 17 residues.

Notes on this clonotype: A read error may be the cause here, since a much bigger clone is one base away. The J gene is TRBJ2-1, the V gene TRBV7-3; 9 nucleotides match TRBD2. The CDR3 is made up of 15 amino acids. Per the germline V gene, CDR1 is SGHTA and CDR2 is FQGTGA. V shed 6 bases and J 2 bases; nucleotides not matched to a gene: 5. The CDR3 DNA is TGTGCCAGCAGTCCCGCTAGCGGGACCTACAATGAGCAGTTCTTC. It encodes CASSPASGTYNEQFF. The variable domain in full, with the rest retrieved from reference TRBV7-3 and TRBJ2-1, is GAGVSQTPSNKVTEKGKYVELRCDPISGHTALYWYRQSLGQGPEFLIYFQGTGAADDSGLPNDRFFAVRPEGSVSTLKIQRTERGDSAVYLCASSPASGTYNEQFFGPGTRLTVL.